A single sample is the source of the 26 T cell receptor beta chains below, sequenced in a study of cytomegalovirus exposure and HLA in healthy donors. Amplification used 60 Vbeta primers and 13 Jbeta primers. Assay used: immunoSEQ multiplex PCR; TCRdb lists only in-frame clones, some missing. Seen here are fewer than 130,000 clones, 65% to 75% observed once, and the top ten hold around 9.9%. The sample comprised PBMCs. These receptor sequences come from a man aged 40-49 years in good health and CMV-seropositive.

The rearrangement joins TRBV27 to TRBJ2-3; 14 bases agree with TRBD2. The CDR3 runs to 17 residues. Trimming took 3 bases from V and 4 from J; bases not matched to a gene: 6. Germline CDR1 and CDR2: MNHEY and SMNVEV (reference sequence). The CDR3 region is CASSFTGLAGGADTQYF. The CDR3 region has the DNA TGTGCCAGCAGTTTCACCGGACTAGCGGGAGGCGCAGATACGCAGTATTTT.

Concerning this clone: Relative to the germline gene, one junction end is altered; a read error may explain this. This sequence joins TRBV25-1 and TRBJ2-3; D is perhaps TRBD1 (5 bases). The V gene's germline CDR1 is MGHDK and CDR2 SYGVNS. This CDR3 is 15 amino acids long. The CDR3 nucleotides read TGTGCCAGCAGCGAATCGCGGACAAGCACAGATACGCAGTATTTT. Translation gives CASSESRTSTDTQYF. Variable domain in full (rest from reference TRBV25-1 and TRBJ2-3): EADIYQTPRYLVIGTGKKITLECSQTMGHDKMYWYQQDPGMELHLIHYSYGVNSTEKGDLSSESTVSRIRTEHFPLTLESARPSHTSQYLCASSESRTSTDTQYFGPGTRLTVL.

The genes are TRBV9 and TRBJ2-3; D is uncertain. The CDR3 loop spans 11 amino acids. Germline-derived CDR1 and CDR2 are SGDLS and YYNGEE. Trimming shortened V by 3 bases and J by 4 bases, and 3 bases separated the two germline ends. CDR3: CASSASDTQYF. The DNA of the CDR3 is TGTGCCAGCAGCGCTTCAGATACGCAGTATTTT.

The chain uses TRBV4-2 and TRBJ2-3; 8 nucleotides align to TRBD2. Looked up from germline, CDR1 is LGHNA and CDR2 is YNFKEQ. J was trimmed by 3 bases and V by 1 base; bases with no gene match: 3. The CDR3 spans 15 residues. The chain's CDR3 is CASSQAGGPTDTQYF. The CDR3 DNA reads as TGTGCCAGCAGCCAAGCGGGAGGGCCAACAGATACGCAGTATTTT.

The CDR3 DNA sequence: TGTGCCAGTAGTCCCGGTAAAGTATCACGCTCCTACAATGAGCAGTTCTTC. The encoded protein is CASSPGKVSRSYNEQFF. The chain employs TRBV19 and TRBJ2-1; the D is unclear. The germline V gene encodes CDR1 LNHDA and CDR2 SQIVND (reference sequence). V was pared by 5 bases and J by 0 bases, with 17 bases between. There are 17 residues in the CDR3.

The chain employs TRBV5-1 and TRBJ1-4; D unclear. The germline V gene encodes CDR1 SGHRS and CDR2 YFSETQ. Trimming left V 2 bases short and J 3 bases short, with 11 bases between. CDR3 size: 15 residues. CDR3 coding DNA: TGCGCCAGCAGCTTATCTTCCAGTTCTAATGAAAAACTGTTTTTT. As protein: CASSLSSSSNEKLFF. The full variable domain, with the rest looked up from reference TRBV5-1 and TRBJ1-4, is KAGVTQTPRYLIKTRGQQVTLSCSPISGHRSVSWYQQTPGQGLQFLFEYFSETQRNKGNFPGRFSGRQFSNSRSEMNVSTLELGDSALYLCASSLSSSSNEKLFFGSGTQLSVL.

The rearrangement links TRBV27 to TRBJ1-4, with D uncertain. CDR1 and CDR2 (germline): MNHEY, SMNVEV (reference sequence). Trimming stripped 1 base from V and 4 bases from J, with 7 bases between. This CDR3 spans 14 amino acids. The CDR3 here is CASSLWANNEKLFF. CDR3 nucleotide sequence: TGTGCCAGCAGTTTATGGGCTAATAATGAAAAACTGTTTTTT.

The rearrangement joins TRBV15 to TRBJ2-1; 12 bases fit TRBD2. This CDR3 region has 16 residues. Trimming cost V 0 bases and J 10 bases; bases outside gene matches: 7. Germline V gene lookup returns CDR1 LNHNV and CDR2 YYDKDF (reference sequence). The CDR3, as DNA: TGTGCCACCAGCAGAGAGTCTAGCGGGAGGGCCAAAGAGCAGTTCTTC. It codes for CATSRESSGRAKEQFF.

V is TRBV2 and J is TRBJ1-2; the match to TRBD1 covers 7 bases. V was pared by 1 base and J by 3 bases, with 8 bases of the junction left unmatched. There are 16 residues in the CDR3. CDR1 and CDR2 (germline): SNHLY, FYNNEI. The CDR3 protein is CASSEGRRQGYYGYTF. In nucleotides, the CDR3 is TGTGCCAGCAGTGAAGGGAGAAGACAGGGATACTATGGCTACACCTTC.

Here the CDR3 reads CASSPGLANEQFF. The CDR3 nucleotides read TGTGCCAGCTCTCCGGGACTAGCGAATGAGCAGTTCTTC. This chain connects TRBV18 to TRBJ2-1; 10 positions match TRBD2. The J segment lost 7 bases and the V segment lost 6 bases, leaving 3 bases of the junction unmatched. The germline V gene encodes CDR1 KGHSH and CDR2 LQKENI. CDR3 length: 13 residues. Full variable domain (rest looked up from reference TRBV18 and TRBJ2-1): NAGVMQNPRHLVRRRGQEARLRCSPMKGHSHVYWYRQLPEEGLKFMVYLQKENIIDESGMPKERFSAEFPKEGPSILRIQQVVRGDSAAYFCASSPGLANEQFFGPGTRLTVL.

This chain's CDR3 is CASSLGISAGGGQETQYF. DNA for the CDR3: TGTGCCAGCAGCTTAGGGATTTCCGCGGGAGGGGGTCAAGAGACCCAGTACTTC. J is TRBJ2-5 and V is TRBV7-2, with TRBD2 matching 9 bases. V lost 1 base and J lost 2; bases outside the gene matches: 11. The CDR3 has 18 residues. CDR1 is SGHTA, CDR2 FQGNSA, per germline.

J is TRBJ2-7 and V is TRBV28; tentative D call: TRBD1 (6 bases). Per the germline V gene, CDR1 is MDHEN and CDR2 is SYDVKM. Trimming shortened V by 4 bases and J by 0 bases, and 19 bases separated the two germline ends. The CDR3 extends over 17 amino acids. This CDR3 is CASSSTSRGPSSYEQYF. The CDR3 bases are TGTGCCAGCAGTTCCACTTCCAGGGGACCGAGCTCCTACGAGCAGTACTTC.

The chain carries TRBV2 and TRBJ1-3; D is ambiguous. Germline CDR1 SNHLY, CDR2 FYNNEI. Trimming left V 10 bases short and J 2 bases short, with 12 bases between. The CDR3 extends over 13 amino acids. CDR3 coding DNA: TGTGCCACAGAAGAGGGTCCTGGAAACACCATATATTTT. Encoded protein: CATEEGPGNTIYF.

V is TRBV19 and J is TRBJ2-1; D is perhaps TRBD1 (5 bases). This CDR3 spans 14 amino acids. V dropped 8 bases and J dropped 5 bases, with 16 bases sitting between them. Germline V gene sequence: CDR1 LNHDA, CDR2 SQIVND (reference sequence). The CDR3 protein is CASSFQGTHNEQFF. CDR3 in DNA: TGTGCCAGTTCTTTTCAGGGTACACACAATGAGCAGTTCTTC. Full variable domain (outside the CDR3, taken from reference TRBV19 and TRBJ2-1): DGGITQSPKYLFRKEGQNVTLSCEQNLNHDAMYWYRQDPGQGLRLIYYSQIVNDFQKGDIAEGYSVSREKKESFPLTVTSAQKNPTAFYLCASSFQGTHNEQFFGPGTRLTVL.

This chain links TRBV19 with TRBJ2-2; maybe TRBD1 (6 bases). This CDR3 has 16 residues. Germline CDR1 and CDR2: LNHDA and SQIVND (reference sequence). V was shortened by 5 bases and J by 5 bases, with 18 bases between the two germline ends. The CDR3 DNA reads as TGTGCCAGTAGTCCTCGTGCCGTTCAGGGGACCGGGGAGCTGTTTTTT. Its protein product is CASSPRAVQGTGELFF.

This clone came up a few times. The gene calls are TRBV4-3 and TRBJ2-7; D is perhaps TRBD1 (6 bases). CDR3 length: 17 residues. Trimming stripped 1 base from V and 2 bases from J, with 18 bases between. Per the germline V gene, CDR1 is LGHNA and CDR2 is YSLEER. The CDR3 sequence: CASSQVGVGDNAYEQYF. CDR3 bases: TGCGCCAGCAGCCAAGTTGGGGTAGGGGACAATGCCTACGAGCAGTACTTC.

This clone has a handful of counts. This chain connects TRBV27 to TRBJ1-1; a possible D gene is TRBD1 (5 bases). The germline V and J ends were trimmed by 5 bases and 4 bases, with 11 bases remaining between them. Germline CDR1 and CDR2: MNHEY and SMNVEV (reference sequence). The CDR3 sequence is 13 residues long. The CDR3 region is CASSPGQGTEAFF. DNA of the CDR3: TGTGCCAGCAGTCCAGGTCAGGGCACTGAAGCTTTCTTT.

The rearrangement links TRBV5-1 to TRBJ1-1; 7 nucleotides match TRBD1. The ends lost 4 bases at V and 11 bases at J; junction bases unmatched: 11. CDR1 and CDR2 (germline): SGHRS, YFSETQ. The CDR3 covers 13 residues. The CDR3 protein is CASSPERQGEAFF. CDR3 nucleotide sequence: TGCGCCAGCAGCCCGGAAAGACAGGGTGAGGCTTTCTTT.

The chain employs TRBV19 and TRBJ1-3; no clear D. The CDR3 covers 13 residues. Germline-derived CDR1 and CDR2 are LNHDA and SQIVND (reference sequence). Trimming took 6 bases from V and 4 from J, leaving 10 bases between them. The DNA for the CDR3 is TGTGCCAGTAGACGGGATCAAGGAAACACCATATATTTT. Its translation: CASRRDQGNTIYF.

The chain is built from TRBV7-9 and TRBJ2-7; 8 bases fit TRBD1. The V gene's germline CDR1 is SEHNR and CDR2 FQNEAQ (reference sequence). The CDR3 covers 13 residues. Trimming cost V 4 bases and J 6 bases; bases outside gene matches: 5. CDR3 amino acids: CASSSAGTGEQYV. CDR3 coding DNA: TGTGCCAGCAGCTCCGCCGGGACAGGCGAGCAGTACGTC.

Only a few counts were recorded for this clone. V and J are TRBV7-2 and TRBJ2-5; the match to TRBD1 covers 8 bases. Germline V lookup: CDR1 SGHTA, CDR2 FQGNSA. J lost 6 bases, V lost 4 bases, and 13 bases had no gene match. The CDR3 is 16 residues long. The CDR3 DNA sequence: TGTGCCAGCAGCTCAAGGACAGGGTTCGGGGATCAGACCCAGTACTTC. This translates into CASSSRTGFGDQTQYF.

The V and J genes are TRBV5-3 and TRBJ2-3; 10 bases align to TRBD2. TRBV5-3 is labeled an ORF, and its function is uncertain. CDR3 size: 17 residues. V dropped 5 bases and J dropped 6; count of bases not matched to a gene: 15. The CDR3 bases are TGTGCCAGAAGTCCCGCCCCCCTAGCGGGAGTTTCGGATACGCAGTATTTT. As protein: CARSPAPLAGVSDTQYF.

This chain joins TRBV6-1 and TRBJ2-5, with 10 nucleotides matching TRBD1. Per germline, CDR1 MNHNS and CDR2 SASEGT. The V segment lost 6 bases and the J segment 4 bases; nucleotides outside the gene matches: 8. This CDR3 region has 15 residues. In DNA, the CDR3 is TGTGCCAGCAGAAAATCCGGGACAGGGGTAGAGACCCAGTACTTC. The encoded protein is CASRKSGTGVETQYF.

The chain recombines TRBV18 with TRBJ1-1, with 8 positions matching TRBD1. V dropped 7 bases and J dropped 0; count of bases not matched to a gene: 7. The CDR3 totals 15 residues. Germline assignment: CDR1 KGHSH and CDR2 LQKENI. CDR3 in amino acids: CASFPGTGMNTEAFF. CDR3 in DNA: TGTGCCAGCTTTCCCGGGACAGGTATGAACACTGAAGCTTTCTTT.

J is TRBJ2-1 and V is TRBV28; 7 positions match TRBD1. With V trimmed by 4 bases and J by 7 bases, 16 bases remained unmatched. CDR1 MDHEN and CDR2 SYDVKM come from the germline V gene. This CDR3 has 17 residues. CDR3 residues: CASSSGRTGRGNNEQFF. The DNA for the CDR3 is TGTGCCAGCAGTTCTGGTCGTACGGGCAGGGGGAATAATGAGCAGTTCTTC. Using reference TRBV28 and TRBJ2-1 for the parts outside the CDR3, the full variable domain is DVKVTQSSRYLVKRTGEKVFLECVQDMDHENMFWYRQDPGLGLRLIYFSYDVKMKEKGDIPEGYSVSREKKERFSLILESASTNQTSMYLCASSSGRTGRGNNEQFFGPGTRLTVL.

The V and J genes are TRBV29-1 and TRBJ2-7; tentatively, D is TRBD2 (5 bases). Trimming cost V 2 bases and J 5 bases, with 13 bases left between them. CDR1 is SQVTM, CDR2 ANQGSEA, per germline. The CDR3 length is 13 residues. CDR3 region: CSVEPGSGNEQYF. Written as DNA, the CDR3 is TGCAGCGTTGAACCGGGCTCCGGGAACGAGCAGTACTTC.